The rows below give T cell receptor beta chains drawn from one sample of a study of blood T cell repertoires in COVID-19. Profiled with immunoSEQ multiplex PCR; TCRdb holds only in-frame clones, not every one. The sample holds approximately 35,000 clones, over 80% seen once. The sequenced sample was peripheral blood. These receptors were taken from a human donor with active COVID-19. The donor label of this sample is uncertain. The CDR3 runs from the conserved cysteine through the conserved F or W. A D gene is named only where the DNA matches it firmly. A row's size may be missing; if present it is once, few, many or a size class.

CDR3 DNA | CDR3 protein | V gene | D gene | J gene | clone size
TGTGCCAGCAGCGAACGACAGCTCAGCAATTCACCCCTCCACTTT | CASSERQLSNSPLHF | TRBV7-6 | NA | TRBJ1-6 | once
TGTGCCAGCAGCTTAAGCCCCCTTCTTGCGCAGTATTTT | CASSLSPLLAQYF | TRBV7-2 | NA | TRBJ2-3 | NA
TGTGCCAGCAGTCTAAAACTAGCGGGTGTTGGGCTGTTTTTT | CASSLKLAGVGLFF | TRBV28 | TRBD2 | TRBJ2-2 | NA
TGTGCCAGCTCACCTTCGGACAGACCCTACGAGCAGTACTTC | CASSPSDRPYEQYF | TRBV18 | NA | TRBJ2-7 | once
TGTGCCAGCAGCCTCACCCCCGGCGCGGGAGGGCTTGAGCAGTTCTTC | CASSLTPGAGGLEQFF | TRBV7-9 | TRBD2 | TRBJ2-1 | once
TGTGCCAGCAGCCAGACAGGGAAGGGCACTGAAGCTTTCTTT | CASSQTGKGTEAFF | TRBV28 | TRBD1 | TRBJ1-1 | NA
TGTGCCAGCAGCGTAGCGGGACTAGCGGGGCCAGGGGCCAAAAACATTCAGTACTTC | CASSVAGLAGPGAKNIQYF | TRBV9 | TRBD2 | TRBJ2-4 | NA
TGTGCCAGCAGTTACTCTCTAGCGGGGTCCTCCTACGAGCAGTACTTC | CASSYSLAGSSYEQYF | TRBV6-2/TRBV6-3 | TRBD2 | TRBJ2-7 | NA
TGTGCCAGCAGCTTAGGACAGGGGACCTACAATGAGCAGTTCTTC | CASSLGQGTYNEQFF | TRBV7-7 | TRBD1 | TRBJ2-1 | NA
TGCGCCAGCTCGGGTGGAGAGACAGCGAACATTCAGTACTTC | CASSGGETANIQYF | TRBV5-1 | NA | TRBJ2-4 | NA
TGTGCCAGCAGTTTATTACCTAGCCAGTACGAGCAGTACTTC | CASSLLPSQYEQYF | TRBV28 | NA | TRBJ2-7 | NA
TGTGCCAGCAGCCAAGGTCGGTCAAACTATGGCTACACCTTC | CASSQGRSNYGYTF | TRBV3-1/TRBV3-2 | NA | TRBJ1-2 | NA
TGTGCCAGCAGTTTACCCTGGTCGGTACAGCATTTT | CASSLPWSVQHF | TRBV28 | NA | TRBJ1-5 | NA
TGTGCCAGCAGCTTAGGGGGGGCCTATGGCTACACCTTC | CASSLGGAYGYTF | TRBV13 | NA | TRBJ1-2 | NA
TGTGCCACCAGCAAAGGACAGGGGGTTGAAGATACGCAGTATTTT | CATSKGQGVEDTQYF | TRBV15 | TRBD1 | TRBJ2-3 | NA
TGTGCCAGCAGCGCGAGGGGTGGACAGGCGCAAGAGACCCAGTACTTC | CASSARGGQAQETQYF | TRBV9 | TRBD1 | TRBJ2-5 | NA
TGCAGCGCGAGCCGGGGGAACTACGAGCAGTACTTC | CSASRGNYEQYF | TRBV29-1 | NA | TRBJ2-7 | few
TGTGCCAGCAGCTTGGCCGGGGACTATGGCTACACCTTC | CASSLAGDYGYTF | TRBV5-4 | NA | TRBJ1-2 | NA
TGCGCCAGCAGCTTGGCCGGGAGGGGGAGTAAACTGTTTTTT | CASSLAGRGSKLFF | TRBV5-1 | NA | TRBJ1-4 | NA
TGTGCCAGCAGTGAAGCAGGGACAGGATCTGAAAAACTGTTTTTT | CASSEAGTGSEKLFF | TRBV2 | TRBD1 | TRBJ1-4 | NA
TGTGCCAGCAGCTTGATGGCCGGCAGGGGAAGTTACGAGCAGTACTTC | CASSLMAGRGSYEQYF | TRBV5-5 | NA | TRBJ2-7 | NA
TGTGCCAGCAGCTTAGTGGGGACTAGCGGGGGGAGCACAGATACGCAGTATTTT | CASSLVGTSGGSTDTQYF | TRBV7-2 | TRBD2 | TRBJ2-3 | NA